A selection of T cell receptor beta chains follows, all from one sample in a study of human T cells and chemical hapten exposure. TCRdb reanalysed the 5' RACE reads using MiXCR and keeps one entry per CDR3 protein. The table has approximately 81,000 distinct CDR3 sequences, approximately 7.7% seen once. These receptors originate from a male donor in good health. Each CDR3 is given with its conserved first and last residue. The D gene is left open where the match is weak. Clone sizes are given selectively: once, few, many, or a class where the clone is expanded.

j_gene,abundance,d_gene,v_gene,CDR3nt,CDR3aa
TRBJ2-7,many,TRBD1,TRBV6-6,TGTGCCAGCAGTACCCTGGGACAGGGGGCCGAGCAGTACTTC,CASSTLGQGAEQYF
TRBJ2-3,many,TRBD1,TRBV6-5,TGTGCCAGCAGGCCGGGACAGTGGGGAGATACGCAGTATTTT,CASRPGQWGDTQYF
TRBJ1-5,few,-,TRBV7-2,TGTGCCAGCAGCTTAGAGGGATATAGCAATCAGCCCCAGCATTTT,CASSLEGYSNQPQHF
TRBJ2-6,many,-,TRBV30,TGTGCCTGGATCAACTCTGGGGCCAACGTCCTGACTTTC,CAWINSGANVLTF
TRBJ1-1,-,TRBD1,TRBV18,TGTGCCAGCTCACCAATCTACCCGGGACAGGGATCTGAAGCTTTCTTT,CASSPIYPGQGSEAFF
TRBJ2-7,few,TRBD1,TRBV6-5,TGTGCCAGCAGCGAAGCAACTGGGGGGACAGGGGCCTACGAGCAGTACTTC,CASSEATGGTGAYEQYF
TRBJ2-3,few,-,TRBV2,TGTGCCAGACGCAGGGTACAGACAGATACGCAGTATTTT,CARRRVQTDTQYF
TRBJ2-1,many,-,TRBV7-2,TGTGCCAGCAGCTTAGAGAGTTCTCTAACTAGCTCCTACAATGAGCAGTTCTTC,CASSLESSLTSSYNEQFF
TRBJ2-5,many,-,TRBV29-1,TGCAGCGTGGAAGGACAGTCCCACCAAGAGACCCAGTACTTC,CSVEGQSHQETQYF
TRBJ2-7,-,-,TRBV6-1,TGTGCCAGCAGTGCCCGGCCCGGTTGGGGGGCCTACGAGCAGTACTTC,CASSARPGWGAYEQYF
TRBJ1-1,few,TRBD1,TRBV20-1,TGCAGCACGCCCTCGACAGGGTTTAACACTGAAGCTTTCTTT,CSTPSTGFNTEAFF
TRBJ1-1,few,-,TRBV6-6,TGTGCCAGCAGTTACGATAACACTGAAGCTTTCTTT,CASSYDNTEAFF
TRBJ2-1,-,TRBD2,TRBV5-4,TGTGCCAGCAGCTTGGGAAAGAAAGCGGGAGGAAGCTCCTACAATGAGCAGTTCTTC,CASSLGKKAGGSSYNEQFF
TRBJ2-3,-,TRBD2,TRBV7-6,TGTGCCAGCAGCCAATTAGCGGGAGGAGGCACAGATACGCAGTATTTT,CASSQLAGGGTDTQYF
TRBJ2-7,few,-,TRBV12-5,TGTGCTAGTGGTTTGGTACAGGGCGGATCCTACGAGCAGTACTTC,CASGLVQGGSYEQYF
TRBJ2-3,-,-,TRBV2,TGTGCCAGCAGTAATATTGCATCAGATACGCAGTATTTT,CASSNIASDTQYF
TRBJ1-5,few,TRBD1,TRBV12-3/TRBV12-4,TGTGCCAGCAGCCCCGGACAGGGGAGGAGTAGCAATCAGCCCCAGCATTTT,CASSPGQGRSSNQPQHF
TRBJ1-5,many,-,TRBV9,TGTGCCAGCAGCCGAACAGGAGCGGATCAGCCCCAGCATTTT,CASSRTGADQPQHF
TRBJ1-6,few,-,TRBV7-9,TGTGCCAGCAGCTTTTTCGGGGATAATTCACCCCTCCACTTT,CASSFFGDNSPLHF
TRBJ2-3,-,TRBD1,TRBV3-1,TGTGCCAGCAGCCAAGCAACGACAGGGCCAAGAGATACGCAGTATTTT,CASSQATTGPRDTQYF
TRBJ1-6,few,TRBD1,TRBV12-3/TRBV12-4,TGTGCCAGCAGTCAGGGACAGAGCTCCTATAATTCACCCCTCCACTTT,CASSQGQSSYNSPLHF
TRBJ1-1,many,-,TRBV4-3,TGCGCCAGCAGCCAAGATCCGGCGAACACTGAAGCTTTCTTT,CASSQDPANTEAFF
TRBJ2-5,-,-,TRBV24-1,TGTGCCACCAGTGTGAAGGGGCCGGGGGAGACCCAGTACTTC,CATSVKGPGETQYF
TRBJ1-6,many,-,TRBV7-3,TGTGCCAGCAGCATAGCGGCAAAGGATTCACCCCTCCACTTT,CASSIAAKDSPLHF
TRBJ2-1,-,-,TRBV10-3,TGTGCCATCGGCAGGGGTAATGAGCAGTTCTTC,CAIGRGNEQFF
TRBJ2-4,few,TRBD1,TRBV5-6,TGTGCCAGCAGCTTGGAGGCAGGGGGTATGAGCATTCAGTACTTC,CASSLEAGGMSIQYF
TRBJ1-1,-,TRBD1,TRBV5-1,TGCGCCAGCAGCTTGGACCCAGGGGGCACTGAAGCTTTCTTT,CASSLDPGGTEAFF
TRBJ2-7,few,-,TRBV10-1,TGCGCCAGCAGTGACTACAATCCCTCCGAGCAGTACTTC,CASSDYNPSEQYF
TRBJ2-5,-,-,TRBV5-1,TGCGCCAGCAGCTCGGAGGGGCAAGAGACCCAGTACTTC,CASSSEGQETQYF
TRBJ2-1,-,-,TRBV2,TGTGCCAGCAGTGAATTTATCTCCAGGCCCTACAATGAGCAGTTCTTC,CASSEFISRPYNEQFF
TRBJ2-7,many,TRBD2,TRBV7-2,TGTGCCAGCAGCTTAGGAGCGGCTAGCGGGGTCTACGAGCAGTACTTC,CASSLGAASGVYEQYF
TRBJ2-6,many,-,TRBV3-1,TGTGCCAGCAGCCCCCCTGGGGCCAACGTCCTGACTTTC,CASSPPGANVLTF
TRBJ2-7,-,TRBD1,TRBV5-1,TGCGCCAGCAGCCGGGACAGGGTGAGCTCCTACGAGCAGTACTTC,CASSRDRVSSYEQYF
TRBJ1-2,many,TRBD1,TRBV19,TGTGCCAGTAGTGTTGGACAGGGGGCCGGTGGCTACACCTTC,CASSVGQGAGGYTF
TRBJ2-1,-,-,TRBV7-8,TGTGCCAGCAGCAGCTTTGAGGGCAATGAGCAGTTCTTC,CASSSFEGNEQFF
TRBJ1-1,many,TRBD1,TRBV12-3/TRBV12-4,TGTGCCAGCAGCACCGGGACAGGGCTCACTGAAGCTTTCTTT,CASSTGTGLTEAFF